A single sample gave rise to the 20 T cell receptor beta chains below, sequenced in a study of monozygotic twins with inflammatory bowel disease. From its re-call of the 5' RACE reads, TCRdb lists each CDR3 protein once, without DNA. This sample's table reports around 220,000 distinct CDR3 sequences. The sequencing sample was made of blood. Receptors originate from a human donor with ulcerative colitis or Crohn's disease, or a healthy co-twin of an affected twin (not recorded which).

This sequence joins TRBV12-3 or TRBV12-4 and TRBJ2-6. CDR3 size: 15 residues. The CDR3 sequence is CASSFGSPGANVLTF.

The V call is TRBV19, the J call TRBJ1-5. Germline values: CDR1 LNHDA, CDR2 SQIVND (reference sequence). This CDR3 region has 15 residues. CDR3 loop: CASSFGKYSNQPQHF.

The V gene is TRBV15, the J gene TRBJ2-3; TCRdb outputs TRBD1, but without DNA this stays unchecked. The CDR3 contains 15 residues. Per the germline V gene, CDR1 is LNHNV and CDR2 is YYDKDF (reference sequence). This chain's CDR3 is CATSTGGDFTDTQYF.

The chain has TRBV20-1 and TRBJ2-1; TCRdb proposes TRBD1, but this gene call is untestable without DNA. Germline CDR1 reads DFQATT; CDR2 reads SNEGSKA (reference sequence). This CDR3 has 13 residues. CDR3 sequence reads: CSARVPGLQEQFF.

V is TRBV5-1 and J is TRBJ2-5; TCRdb's D call, TRBD2, is unchecked because there is no DNA. In germline, CDR1 is SGHRS, CDR2 YFSETQ. This CDR3 region has 12 residues. This CDR3 reads CASSVAGETQYF.

V usage is TRBV28 and J usage is TRBJ1-2; the TCRdb call, TRBD1, lacks DNA for checking. CDR1 is MDHEN, CDR2 SYDVKM, per germline. The CDR3 is 11 amino acids. The CDR3 reads CVSNSNYGYTF.

This chain connects TRBV7-2 to TRBJ2-7; TCRdb outputs TRBD1, but without DNA this stays unchecked. The CDR3 has 15 amino acids. Germline CDR1 is SGHTA and CDR2 is FQGNSA. The CDR3 protein is CASSSGTASSYEQYF.

This chain joins TRBV10-3 and TRBJ2-2; checking the TCRdb D call of TRBD1 is not possible without DNA. Per germline, CDR1 ENHRY and CDR2 SYGVKD. The length of the CDR3 is 15 residues. The chain's CDR3 is CAIRLDRANTGELFF.

CDR3 sequence reads: CASAGTGGTQYF. The chain links TRBV6-2 or TRBV6-3 to TRBJ2-5; the TCRdb D gene call, TRBD1, has no DNA to confirm it. The CDR3 has 12 residues. From germline, CDR1 is MNHEY and CDR2 SVGEGT.

This chain uses TRBV7-2 with TRBJ1-4. Germline CDR1 reads SGHTA; CDR2 reads FQGNSA. This CDR3 is built from 14 residues. CDR3 sequence reads: CASSLLGMGEKLFF.

The rearrangement joins TRBV29-1 to TRBJ2-1. In germline, CDR1 is SQVTM, CDR2 ANQGSEA. This CDR3 comprises 14 residues. The CDR3 spells CSVGSGFSYNEQFF.

The V call is TRBV24-1, the J call TRBJ1-5. The CDR3 runs 15 residues. Germline V gene sequence: CDR1 KGHDR, CDR2 SFDVKD. The CDR3: CATSDSALPNQPQHF.

V is TRBV7-9 and J is TRBJ2-3; TCRdb's D call of TRBD1 is untestable without DNA. The germline V gene has CDR1 SEHNR and CDR2 FQNEAQ (reference sequence). The CDR3 length is 15 residues. The CDR3 sequence: CASSLTGDVADTQYF. The whole variable domain, filled in from reference TRBV7-9 and TRBJ2-3, reads DTGVSQNPRHKITKRGQNVTFRCDPISEHNRLYWYRQTLGQGPEFLTYFQNEAQLEKSRLLSDRFSAERPKGSFSTLEIQRTEQGDSAMYLCASSLTGDVADTQYFGPGTRLTVL.

This chain uses TRBV5-6 with TRBJ2-1; no DNA is available, so the TRBD1 call from TCRdb remains unchecked. Per germline, CDR1 SGHDT and CDR2 YYEEEE. The CDR3 consists of 15 residues. The CDR3 loop reads CASSLVRDRGHEQFF. Variable domain in full (rest from reference TRBV5-6 and TRBJ2-1): DAGVTQSPTHLIKTRGQQVTLRCSPKSGHDTVSWYQQALGQGPQFIFQYYEEEERQRGNFPDRFSGHQFPNYSSELNVNALLLGDSALYLCASSLVRDRGHEQFFGPGTRLTVL.

The rearrangement joins TRBV7-9 to TRBJ2-1. Germline CDR1 SEHNR, CDR2 FQNEAQ (reference sequence). CDR3 length equals 14 residues. Here the CDR3 reads CASSYSGSYNEQFF.

The CDR3 is CASSVRTGMALSTGELFF. This chain joins TRBV3-1 and TRBJ2-2; TCRdb designates TRBD2, a call that cannot be tested without DNA. This CDR3 is 18 amino acids long. Germline V gene data show CDR1 as LGHDT and CDR2 as YNNKEL (reference sequence).

V usage is TRBV7-9 and J usage is TRBJ1-5; the TCRdb D gene call, TRBD1, has no DNA to confirm it. Looked up from germline, CDR1 is SEHNR and CDR2 is FQNEAQ (reference sequence). The CDR3 is 13 amino acids. The CDR3 protein is CASSGTHNQPQHF.

The gene calls are TRBV25-1 and TRBJ2-7; TCRdb selects TRBD1, and the lack of DNA leaves this call unchecked. Per germline, CDR1 MGHDK and CDR2 SYGVNS. The CDR3 is made up of 14 amino acids. This CDR3 is CASSASQGTYEQYF.

The V and J genes are TRBV5-5 and TRBJ2-3. The CDR3 loop spans 14 amino acids. Germline V gene lookup returns CDR1 SGHKS and CDR2 YYEKEE (reference sequence). The CDR3 loop reads CASSWGLGTDTQYF.

This chain links TRBV7-2 with TRBJ2-7. This CDR3 comprises 11 residues. CDR1 SGHTA and CDR2 FQGNSA come from the germline V gene. The chain's CDR3 is CASSLDYEQYF.